This T cell receptor (beta chain) is from a study of T cell clonality in common variable immunodeficiency. Patients and controls were mostly of Caucasian heritage. Study observations and caveats: Fewer TCRbeta clones were shared among CVID subjects than controls. The cause of increased CVID clonality remains unclear without subpopulation sequencing. Reportedly, TCR beta sequences from common variable immunodeficiency showed fewer deletions and N-nucleotide insertions.

The table came from immunoSEQ multiplex PCR; TCRdb's copy has only in-frame clones and leaves some out. There are about 42,000 clones in the sample, none observed a single time. This clone was seen at least ten times. What it binds is unknown. This sequence was found in a person between 18 and 70 years old in good health. Input material: peripheral blood mononuclear cells.

Here the CDR3 reads CASTKTGGNQPQHF. The sequenced CDR3 bases are TGTGCCAGCACCAAGACAGGGGGCAATCAGCCC. The chain links TRBV28 to TRBJ1-5, with 8 bases matching TRBD1. From the germline J gene comes the end of the CDR3, since the read stops 3 residues before it. Germline V lookup: CDR1 MDHEN, CDR2 SYDVKM. V was pared by 7 bases and J by 2 bases, with 4 bases of the junction left unmatched. This CDR3 has 14 amino acids. Drawing the rest from reference TRBV28 and TRBJ1-5, the complete variable domain is DVKVTQSSRYLVKRTGEKVFLECVQDMDHENMFWYRQDPGLGLRLIYFSYDVKMKEKGDIPEGYSVSREKKERFSLILESASTNQTSMYLCASTKTGGNQPQHFGDGTRLSIL.